This T cell receptor (beta chain) was retrieved from a study of regulatory T cells in long-lasting Graves disease. Study-wide context: Graves' patients who were just diagnosed had used antithyroid drugs for under 3 months.

Of note for this clonotype: The antigen is unknown.

Looked up from germline, CDR1 is DFQATT and CDR2 is SNEGSKA (reference sequence). This CDR3 comprises 13 residues. Trimming removed 2 bases at V and 7 bases at J, with 14 bases between. Time point of the sample: newly diagnosed GD, antithyroid drugs for less than 3 months. TCR sequences were obtained from RNA taken from PBMCs. An endocrinology department located in Xi'an, China, was where the patients came from. CDR3 regions were amplified by Arm-PCR using iRepertoire HTBI primers to build TCR beta libraries. TCRdb reanalysed the multiplex PCR reads using MiXCR and keeps one entry per CDR3 protein. Seen here are hundreds of thousands of distinct CDR3 sequences, around an eighth observed once, and the top ten hold under 10%. Study-level findings and limits: Favored gene segments in persistent disease were TRBV28, TRBJ1-2 and TRBJ2-5.

The same sample was also studied in work on T cells in Graves' hyperthyroidism and ophthalmopathy. From that second work: In the analysis, a 13 V-J model separated ophthalmopathy from stable hyperthyroidism.

The chain is built from TRBV20-1 and TRBJ1-1; D unresolved. The sequencing here drew on peripheral blood mononuclear cells (PBMCs), taken at new diagnosis, from a patient treated with antithyroid drugs. The TCR was taken from a man aged 30-40 years with Graves disease. The CDR3 reads CSARPPGFDEAFF. As DNA, the CDR3 is TGCAGTGCTAGACCGCCGGGTTTCGATGAAGCTTTCTTT.